The sequence of this TCR beta chain was determined in a study of T-cell reconstitution after alpha-beta-depleted transplantation in children (TCRdb year 2016). With regard to the full study: The study quantitatively tracked T-cell immune reconstitution after TCRalphabeta/CD19-depleted allogeneic hematopoietic cell transplantation in children using TCR repertoire profiling. The full study reports these points: Over the following months the frequencies of hyperexpanded clones went down, and after one year T-cell counts and TCRbeta diversity were mostly credited to newly produced T cells. In some patients, the high TCRbeta diversity seen at day 60 was put down to recipient T cells and intrathymic progenitors that had survived conditioning. The apparently early recovery of alphabetaT-cell counts about two months after transplant reportedly depended on only several hundred rapidly expanded clones that came from non-depleted graft cells.

The CDR3 contains 15 residues, cysteine and phenylalanine counted. The DNA shown is the 45-base CDR3, in frame from base 1. This clonotype was counted a few times. No antigen is known for it. The sample holds no much larger clone one base away, and base qualities are not on file. What the treatment or condition label conveys for this sample: allogeneic hematopoietic cell transplantation with graft depleted of TCRalphabeta T cells and CD19 B cells. Transplant recipients were children who received TCRalphabeta/CD19-depleted allogeneic hematopoietic cell grafts. Libraries came from PCR. This sample was sequenced with an Illumina HiSeq 2500. TCR libraries were prepared with molecular barcoding, using unique molecular identifiers to normalize TCRbeta repertoire quantification. TCRdb ran its own pipeline on the public reads, namely fastp trimming at Q25 and MiXCR clone calling, and kept in-frame beta chains. Here each entry gathers all rows of one CDR3 protein and keeps the most common genes and DNA. A total of fewer than 1 million distinct CDR3 sequences appear in this sample, about 16% of them only once. The top ten hold approximately 4.5% of the sample.

The material sequenced was PBMCs, mostly from graft donor cells, taken 360 days after TCRalphabeta/CD19-depleted stem cell transplant. This chain joins TRBV21-1 to TRBJ2-1; the table names TRBD1, a call not compared with the DNA. TRBV21-1 is designated a pseudogene. The receptor was derived from a male patient aged 10-17 years who had a stem cell transplant for acute lymphoblastic leukemia, so the T cells may come from the graft donor. The DNA reads as follows: TGTGCCAGCAGCAGCAGGGGAGTCTGGTACAATGAGCAGTTCTTC. This sequence encodes CASSSRGVWYNEQFF.